The rows below give T cell receptor beta chains drawn from one sample of a study of cytomegalovirus exposure and HLA in healthy donors. Profiled with immunoSEQ multiplex PCR; TCRdb holds only in-frame clones, not every one. The data hold 75,000 to 100,000 clones, with about 70% observed a single time. The material sequenced was PBMCs. The receptors were sampled from a woman between 65 and 79 years old in good health and CMV-seropositive. Both conserved end residues are trimmed from each CDR3. Each record gives: D gene, V gene, J gene, CDR3 protein. A D gene is named only where the DNA matches it firmly.

d_gene: .
v_gene: TRBV6-6
j_gene: TRBJ1-1
CDR3aa: ASSYRGFNTEAF

d_gene: .
v_gene: TRBV7-8
j_gene: TRBJ2-7
CDR3aa: ASSLGGPPYEQY

d_gene: .
v_gene: TRBV6-1
j_gene: TRBJ1-1
CDR3aa: ASSDKGGDTEAF

d_gene: .
v_gene: TRBV5-1
j_gene: TRBJ1-1
CDR3aa: ASSLGLEAF

d_gene: .
v_gene: TRBV30
j_gene: TRBJ1-6
CDR3aa: AWSLSSYNSPLH

d_gene: TRBD2
v_gene: TRBV4-2
j_gene: TRBJ2-1
CDR3aa: ASSQEGLAREQF

d_gene: TRBD1
v_gene: TRBV9
j_gene: TRBJ1-4
CDR3aa: ASSSQGSRNEKLF

d_gene: .
v_gene: TRBV9
j_gene: TRBJ2-4
CDR3aa: ASSPEASIQY

d_gene: .
v_gene: TRBV7-9
j_gene: TRBJ1-3
CDR3aa: ASSFPRGPSGNTIY

d_gene: .
v_gene: TRBV5-1
j_gene: TRBJ2-6
CDR3aa: ASSLALAGANVLT

d_gene: TRBD1
v_gene: TRBV27
j_gene: TRBJ1-2
CDR3aa: ASSLLGDRHYGYT

d_gene: .
v_gene: TRBV7-3
j_gene: TRBJ2-2
CDR3aa: ASSATRGTGELF

d_gene: .
v_gene: TRBV19
j_gene: TRBJ2-1
CDR3aa: THREGSSNYNEQF

d_gene: TRBD1
v_gene: TRBV6-5
j_gene: TRBJ2-7
CDR3aa: ASSSPTGEEQY

d_gene: .
v_gene: TRBV11-2
j_gene: TRBJ1-4
CDR3aa: ASSLEPGGKLF

d_gene: TRBD1
v_gene: TRBV11-3
j_gene: TRBJ2-7
CDR3aa: ASSSPGQGLYEQY

d_gene: TRBD2
v_gene: TRBV11-2
j_gene: TRBJ2-5
CDR3aa: ASSPRVSSSGFQETQY

d_gene: .
v_gene: TRBV10-3
j_gene: TRBJ1-2
CDR3aa: AISDPSSRVGRGYT

d_gene: TRBD1
v_gene: TRBV5-3
j_gene: TRBJ1-2
CDR3aa: ARSWDRSYT

d_gene: TRBD2
v_gene: TRBV19
j_gene: TRBJ2-7
CDR3aa: ASSRGDHTYEQY

d_gene: TRBD1
v_gene: TRBV7-3
j_gene: TRBJ1-1
CDR3aa: ASSLQGAGTEAF

d_gene: .
v_gene: TRBV5-1
j_gene: TRBJ2-7
CDR3aa: ASSLGWYKQY

d_gene: TRBD1
v_gene: TRBV18
j_gene: TRBJ1-1
CDR3aa: ASSPGTGSDTEAF

d_gene: TRBD1
v_gene: TRBV6-5
j_gene: TRBJ1-1
CDR3aa: ASSPRQGITEAF

d_gene: TRBD1
v_gene: TRBV7-9
j_gene: TRBJ1-1
CDR3aa: ASRGQLLTEAF

d_gene: TRBD2
v_gene: TRBV18
j_gene: TRBJ2-7
CDR3aa: ASSRQGLSSGSSYEQY

d_gene: .
v_gene: TRBV5-4
j_gene: TRBJ2-3
CDR3aa: ASSSPGMSTDTQY

d_gene: TRBD2
v_gene: TRBV18
j_gene: TRBJ2-3
CDR3aa: ASSPQAGEDTQY

d_gene: .
v_gene: TRBV5-1
j_gene: TRBJ2-2
CDR3aa: ASSLAVGGRGTGELF

d_gene: .
v_gene: TRBV6-5
j_gene: TRBJ2-7
CDR3aa: ASSSSGIGWNEQY

d_gene: .
v_gene: TRBV7-9
j_gene: TRBJ2-5
CDR3aa: ASSLLKGKVETQY

d_gene: .
v_gene: TRBV2
j_gene: TRBJ1-5
CDR3aa: ASSEGWGGTQPQH

d_gene: TRBD1
v_gene: TRBV5-1
j_gene: TRBJ1-5
CDR3aa: ASRPTGGNQPQH

d_gene: .
v_gene: TRBV29-1
j_gene: TRBJ2-1
CDR3aa: SVGQSTGGEQF

d_gene: .
v_gene: TRBV4-2
j_gene: TRBJ1-1
CDR3aa: ASSPIGGARDTEAF

d_gene: .
v_gene: TRBV18
j_gene: TRBJ2-7
CDR3aa: ASSIQGDEQY

d_gene: .
v_gene: TRBV7-9
j_gene: TRBJ1-1
CDR3aa: ACDGVGNTEAF

d_gene: TRBD1
v_gene: TRBV27
j_gene: .
CDR3aa: ASRLRQGRSSEQY

d_gene: .
v_gene: TRBV9
j_gene: TRBJ2-3
CDR3aa: ASSFGGTDTQY

d_gene: .
v_gene: TRBV6-1
j_gene: TRBJ2-7
CDR3aa: ASIDRELAYEQY

d_gene: TRBD1
v_gene: TRBV28
j_gene: TRBJ2-2
CDR3aa: ASSRDRGGTGELF

d_gene: .
v_gene: TRBV5-1
j_gene: TRBJ2-7
CDR3aa: ASSLKSGGSEQY

d_gene: .
v_gene: TRBV27
j_gene: TRBJ2-1
CDR3aa: ASSFAGTNEQF

d_gene: .
v_gene: TRBV14
j_gene: TRBJ2-3
CDR3aa: ASSQYTTDTQY

d_gene: .
v_gene: TRBV18
j_gene: TRBJ1-1
CDR3aa: ASSYRENTEAF

d_gene: .
v_gene: TRBV30
j_gene: TRBJ1-5
CDR3aa: AWSQGGGNQPQH

d_gene: TRBD1
v_gene: TRBV5-6
j_gene: TRBJ2-3
CDR3aa: ASSFHQGADTQY

d_gene: TRBD1
v_gene: TRBV6-5
j_gene: TRBJ1-1
CDR3aa: ASSRQGTFEGEAF

d_gene: .
v_gene: TRBV2
j_gene: TRBJ1-3
CDR3aa: ASSWWTGNTIY

d_gene: .
v_gene: TRBV28
j_gene: TRBJ1-5
CDR3aa: ASSRAGVSNQPQH

d_gene: TRBD1
v_gene: TRBV12-5
j_gene: TRBJ2-5
CDR3aa: ASGPSGTDPRTQY

d_gene: .
v_gene: TRBV5-4
j_gene: TRBJ2-7
CDR3aa: ASSSGLFSYEQY

d_gene: .
v_gene: TRBV12-1
j_gene: TRBJ1-2
CDR3aa: ASSFKGQGVGYGYT

d_gene: .
v_gene: TRBV5-4
j_gene: TRBJ2-7
CDR3aa: ASSSAVRPSYEQY

d_gene: .
v_gene: TRBV7-2
j_gene: TRBJ1-4
CDR3aa: ASSLALLSGMGEKLF

d_gene: TRBD1
v_gene: TRBV4-1
j_gene: TRBJ1-5
CDR3aa: ASSPGQAGNQPQH